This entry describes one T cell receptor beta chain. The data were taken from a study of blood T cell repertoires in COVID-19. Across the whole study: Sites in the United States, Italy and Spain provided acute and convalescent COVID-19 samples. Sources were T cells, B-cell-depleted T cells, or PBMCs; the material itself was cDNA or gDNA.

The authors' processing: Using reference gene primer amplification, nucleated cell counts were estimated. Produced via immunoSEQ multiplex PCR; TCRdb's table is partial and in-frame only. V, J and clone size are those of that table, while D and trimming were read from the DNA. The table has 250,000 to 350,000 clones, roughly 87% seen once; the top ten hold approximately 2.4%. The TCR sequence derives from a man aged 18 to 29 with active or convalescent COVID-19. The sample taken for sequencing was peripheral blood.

The CDR3 loop is CASRTGTETNEKLFF. In nucleotides, the CDR3 is TGCGCCAGCAGAACCGGGACAGAGACTAATGAAAAACTGTTTTTT. The V call is TRBV5-1, the J call TRBJ1-4, with 7 bases lining up with TRBD1. J gave up 2 bases and V 5 bases, and 6 bases lay outside the gene matches. Looked up from germline, CDR1 is SGHRS and CDR2 is YFSETQ. CDR3 length equals 15 residues.